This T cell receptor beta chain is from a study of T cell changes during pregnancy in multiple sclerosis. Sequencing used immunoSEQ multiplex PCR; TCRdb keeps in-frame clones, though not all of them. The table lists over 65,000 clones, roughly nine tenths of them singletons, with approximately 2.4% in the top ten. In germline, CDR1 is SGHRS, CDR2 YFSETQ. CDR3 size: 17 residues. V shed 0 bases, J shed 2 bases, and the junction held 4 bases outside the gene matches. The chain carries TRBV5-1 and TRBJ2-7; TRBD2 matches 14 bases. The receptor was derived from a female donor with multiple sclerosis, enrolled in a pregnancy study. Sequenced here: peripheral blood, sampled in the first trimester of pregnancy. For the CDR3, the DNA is TGCGCCAGCAGCTTGGCGGGACTAGCGGGGGTCGCCTACGAGCAGTACTTC. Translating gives CASSLAGLAGVAYEQYF. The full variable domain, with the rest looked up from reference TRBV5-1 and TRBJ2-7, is KAGVTQTPRYLIKTRGQQVTLSCSPISGHRSVSWYQQTPGQGLQFLFEYFSETQRNKGNFPGRFSGRQFSNSRSEMNVSTLELGDSALYLCASSLAGLAGVAYEQYFGPGTRLTVT.